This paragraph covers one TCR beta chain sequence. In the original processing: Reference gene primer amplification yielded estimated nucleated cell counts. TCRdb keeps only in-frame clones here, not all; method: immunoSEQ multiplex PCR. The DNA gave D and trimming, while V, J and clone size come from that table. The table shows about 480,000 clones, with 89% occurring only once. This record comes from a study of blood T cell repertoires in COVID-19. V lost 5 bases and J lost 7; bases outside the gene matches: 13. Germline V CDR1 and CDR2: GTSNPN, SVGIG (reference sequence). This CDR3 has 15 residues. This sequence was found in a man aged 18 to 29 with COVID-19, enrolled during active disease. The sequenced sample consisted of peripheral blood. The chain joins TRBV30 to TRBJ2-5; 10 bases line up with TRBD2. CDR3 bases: TGTGCCTGGGAAAGCGGGAGGGCCTCAGTCGGGACCCAGTACTTC. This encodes CAWESGRASVGTQYF.